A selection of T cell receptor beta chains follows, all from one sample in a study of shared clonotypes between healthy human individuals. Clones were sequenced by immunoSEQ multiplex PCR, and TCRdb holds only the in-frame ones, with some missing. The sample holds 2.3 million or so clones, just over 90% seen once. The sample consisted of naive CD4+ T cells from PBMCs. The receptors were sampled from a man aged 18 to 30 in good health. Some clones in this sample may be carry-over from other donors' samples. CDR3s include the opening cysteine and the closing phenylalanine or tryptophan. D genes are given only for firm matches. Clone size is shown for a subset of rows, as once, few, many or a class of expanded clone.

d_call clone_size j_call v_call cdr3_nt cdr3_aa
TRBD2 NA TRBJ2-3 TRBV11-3 TGTGCCAGCAGCTTGGGTTGGCGGGAGGCAGATACGCAGTATTTT CASSLGWREADTQYF
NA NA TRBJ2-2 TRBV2 TGTGCCAGCGCGGGTCTAGCGAACACCGGGGAGCTGTTTTTT CASAGLANTGELFF
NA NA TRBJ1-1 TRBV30 TGTGCCTGGAGTGTAGAAACTGAAGCTTTCTTT CAWSVETEAFF
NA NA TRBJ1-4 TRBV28 TGTGCCAGCAGTGTCCCGGGGGTGACAACTAATGAAAAACTGTTTTTT CASSVPGVTTNEKLFF
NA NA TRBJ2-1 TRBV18 TGTGCCAGCTCACCAGGGACCGGGAGCTCCTACAATGAGCAGTTCTTC CASSPGTGSSYNEQFF
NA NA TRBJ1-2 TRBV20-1 TGCAGTGCTACAGACAGGCATGGCTACACCTTC CSATDRHGYTF
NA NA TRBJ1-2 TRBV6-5 TGTGCCAGCAGTTCGGGAAGATTCTATGGCTACACCTTC CASSSGRFYGYTF
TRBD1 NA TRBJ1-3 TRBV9 TGTGCCAGCAGCGGCGAACAGGGGGCGCGAGGATATGGAAACACCATATATTTT CASSGEQGARGYGNTIYF
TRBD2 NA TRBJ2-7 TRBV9 TGTGCCAGCAGCGAGGCTAGCGGGAGTTTCACCTACGAGCAGTACTTC CASSEASGSFTYEQYF
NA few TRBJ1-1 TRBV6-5 TGTGCCAGCAGTTACTTGCCTCTGAACACTGAAGCTTTCTTT CASSYLPLNTEAFF
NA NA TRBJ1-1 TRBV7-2 TGTGCCAGCACCTATAGACGGTGGAGGACTGAAGCTTTCTTT CASTYRRWRTEAFF
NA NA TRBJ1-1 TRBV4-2 TGTGCCAGCAGCCAAGGGACAGCACTAATGAACACTGAAGCTTTCTTT CASSQGTALMNTEAFF
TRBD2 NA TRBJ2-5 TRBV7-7 TGTGCCGCAGGACTAGCGGGAGAGACCCAGTACTTC CAAGLAGETQYF
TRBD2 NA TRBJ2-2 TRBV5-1 TGCGCCAGCAGCTTCAACGGACTAGCGGGACCCGTAGACACCGGGGAGCTGTTTTTT CASSFNGLAGPVDTGELFF
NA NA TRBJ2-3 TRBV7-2 TGTGCCAGCAGCTTACTGAGGCTGCGGCCAGATACGCAGTATTTT CASSLLRLRPDTQYF
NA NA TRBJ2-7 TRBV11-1 TGTGCCAGCAGCGCCGTTAAGACAGGTAACGAGCAGTACTTC CASSAVKTGNEQYF
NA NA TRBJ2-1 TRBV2 TGTGCCAGCAGCTCGTTAGTGGAGCAGTTCTTC CASSSLVEQFF
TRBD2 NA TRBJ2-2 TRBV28 TGTGCCAGTTCCCCGGCGGGGGAGACCGGGGAGCTGTTTTTT CASSPAGETGELFF
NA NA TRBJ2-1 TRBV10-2 TGCGCCAGCAGTGAGTCTGGCCTCTACAATGAGCAGTTCTTC CASSESGLYNEQFF
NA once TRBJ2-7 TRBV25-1 TGTGCCAGCAGTGAAAATCTGTACGAGCAGTACTTC CASSENLYEQYF
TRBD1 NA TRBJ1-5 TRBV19 TGTGCCAGTAGTATCGCCCTGGACAGGGGGAATCAGCCCCAGCATTTT CASSIALDRGNQPQHF
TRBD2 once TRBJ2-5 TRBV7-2 TGTGCCAGCAGCTTAGCTAGCGGGAGCTGGGAGACCCAGTACTTC CASSLASGSWETQYF
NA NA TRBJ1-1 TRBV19 TGTGCCAGTAGCACCCTACCTGGACAAACTGAAGCTTTCTTT CASSTLPGQTEAFF
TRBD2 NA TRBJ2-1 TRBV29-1 TGCAGCGTTGAAGAGGCAAGCGGGGTAAGGGAGCAGTTCTTC CSVEEASGVREQFF
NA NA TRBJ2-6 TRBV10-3 TGTGCCATCAGTGACCGTACAGAGAGCTCTGGGGCCAACGTCCTGACTTTC CAISDRTESSGANVLTF
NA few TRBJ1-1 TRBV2 TGTGCCAGCAGTGACGGTGGGTACACTGAAGCTTTCTTT CASSDGGYTEAFF
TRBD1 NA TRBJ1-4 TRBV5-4 TGTGCCAGCAGCAAAGGACAGGGAGCAACTAATGAAAAACTGTTTTTT CASSKGQGATNEKLFF
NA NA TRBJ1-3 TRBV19 TGTGCCAGTAGGTCCTCTGGAAACACCATATATTTT CASRSSGNTIYF
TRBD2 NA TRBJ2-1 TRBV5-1 TGCGCCAGCAGCTTGGAAACTAGCGGGAGGGCTGGCGATGAGCAGTTCTTC CASSLETSGRAGDEQFF
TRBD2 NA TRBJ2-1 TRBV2 TGTGCCAGCAGCTTCGGTTTAGGACTAGCCATCTACAATGAGCAGTTCTTC CASSFGLGLAIYNEQFF
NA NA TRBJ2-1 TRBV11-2 TGTGCCAGCAGCTTAGTCACGGGGACTGACGTTGAGCAGTTCTTC CASSLVTGTDVEQFF
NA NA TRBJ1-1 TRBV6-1 TGTGCCAGCAGCCCGGGACTTGAAGCTTTCTTT CASSPGLEAFF
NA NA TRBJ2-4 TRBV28 TGTGCCAGCAGTTTTCAGGGTGAGGACATTCAGTACTTC CASSFQGEDIQYF
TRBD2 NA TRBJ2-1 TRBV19 TGTGCCAGTAGTATAGTACTAGCGGGAGTTAACGGGGTGCAGTTCTTC CASSIVLAGVNGVQFF
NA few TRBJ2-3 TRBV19 TGTGCCAGTAGTATCGAGACAGGAGGGACAGATACGCAGTATTTT CASSIETGGTDTQYF
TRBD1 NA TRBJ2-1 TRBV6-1 TGTGCCAGCACTCGAGGACAGGGGGCTTTAGGTGAGCAGTTCTTC CASTRGQGALGEQFF
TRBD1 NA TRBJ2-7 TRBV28 TGTGCCAGCAGTTCACCCGGGACAGGGATCTACGAGCAGTACTTC CASSSPGTGIYEQYF
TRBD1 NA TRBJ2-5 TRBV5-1 TGCGCCAGCAGCCCCAGACAGGGTCGAGAGACCCAGTACTTC CASSPRQGRETQYF